These T cell receptor beta chains were read from a single sample in a study of PD-1 blockade in classical Hodgkin lymphoma. The data were produced by immunoSEQ multiplex PCR, yet TCRdb's version contains in-frame clones alone and is incomplete. The sample lists roughly 50,000 clones, around 80% seen once, with about 20% in the top ten. The sequenced sample was peripheral blood mononuclear cells (PBMCs), obtained before the second cycle of nivolumab. These receptors were taken from a human donor with classical Hodgkin lymphoma. Each CDR3 is given with its conserved first and last residue. D genes are given only for firm matches. Size is omitted from some rows. Given values are once, few, many or a class for expanded clones.

j_call clone_size d_call v_call cdr3_aa cdr3_nt
TRBJ2-3 - - TRBV29-1 CSVDRMGIQDTQYF TGCAGCGTTGACCGGATGGGAATTCAAGATACGCAGTATTTT
TRBJ2-3 - TRBD2 TRBV7-7 CASSPGLAGGDTQYF TGTGCTAGCAGCCCCGGACTAGCGGGAGGTGATACGCAGTATTTT
TRBJ2-2 few TRBD2 TRBV15 CATSSRPRGVTGELFF TGTGCCACCAGCTCCCGCCCGCGGGGGGTCACCGGGGAGCTGTTTTTT
TRBJ1-4 - - TRBV7-2 CASSRSSDEKLFF TGTGCCAGCAGCCGAAGTTCCGATGAAAAACTGTTTTTT
TRBJ1-1 - - TRBV7-9 CASKETAQTEAFF TGTGCCAGCAAGGAGACAGCTCAAACTGAAGCTTTCTTT
TRBJ1-5 few - TRBV19 CASKLRGNQPQHF TGTGCCAGTAAGCTAAGGGGGAATCAGCCCCAGCATTTT
TRBJ2-3 - TRBD2 TRBV5-1 CASSLVGEGDTQYF TGCGCCAGCAGCTTGGTTGGGGAGGGAGATACGCAGTATTTT
TRBJ1-5 - TRBD1 TRBV9 CASSPTGINQPQHF TGTGCCAGCAGCCCGACAGGGATCAATCAGCCCCAGCATTTT
TRBJ2-7 - - TRBV5-1 CASSLLAKAPGEQYF TGCGCCAGCAGCTTGTTAGCTAAAGCTCCGGGCGAGCAGTACTTC
TRBJ1-5 - - TRBV7-6 CASSLEKSNQPQHF TGTGCCAGCAGCTTAGAGAAAAGTAATCAGCCCCAGCATTTT
TRBJ2-7 - - TRBV20-1 CSARAYEQYF TGCAGTGCAAGAGCCTACGAGCAGTACTTC
TRBJ1-1 - TRBD1 TRBV28 CASSRPGTGTTEAFF TGTGCCAGCAGTCGGCCCGGGACAGGGACCACTGAAGCTTTCTTT
TRBJ2-3 - - TRBV7-3 CASSLMGITDTQYF TGTGCCAGCAGCTTAATGGGGATCACAGATACGCAGTATTTT
TRBJ2-3 - TRBD1 TRBV5-1 CASSVHRGFTDTQYF TGCGCCAGCAGCGTTCACAGGGGATTCACAGATACGCAGTATTTT
TRBJ2-3 - TRBD2 TRBV29-1 CSVPSGGARDTQYF TGCAGCGTTCCGAGCGGGGGGGCCAGAGATACGCAGTATTTT
TRBJ1-1 - TRBD1 TRBV29-1 CSVHRDRGRNTEAFF TGCAGCGTTCACCGGGACAGGGGGCGGAACACTGAAGCTTTCTTT
TRBJ1-1 - TRBD1 TRBV11-2 CASSLGTGGAMNTEAFF TGTGCCAGCAGCTTGGGAACAGGGGGAGCAATGAACACTGAAGCTTTCTTT
TRBJ2-7 - - TRBV18 CASSADRGDEQYF TGTGCCAGCTCAGCGGACAGAGGAGACGAGCAGTACTTC
TRBJ1-2 - - TRBV6-5 CASSYREASGYTF TGTGCCAGCAGTTACAGGGAAGCAAGCGGCTACACCTTC
TRBJ2-1 - TRBD2 TRBV10-3 CAISIGTSGNNEQFF TGTGCCATCAGTATTGGAACTAGCGGGAACAATGAGCAGTTCTTC
TRBJ1-6 - - TRBV2 CASSVVPGAGNSPLHF TGTGCCAGCAGTGTTGTTCCGGGGGCAGGTAATTCACCCCTCCACTTT
TRBJ2-7 once TRBD1 TRBV27 CASTSLGTGSYEQYF TGTGCCAGCACCAGCTTGGGGACAGGGTCCTACGAGCAGTACTTC
TRBJ1-5 - TRBD1 TRBV19 CASATPGQGHSQHF TGTGCCAGTGCTACCCCGGGACAGGGCCATTCCCAGCATTTT
TRBJ2-2 - - TRBV7-3 CASSLTGTGELFF TGTGCCAGCAGCTTAACCGGAACCGGGGAGCTGTTTTTT